This TCR beta chain was captured by sequencing in a study of cytomegalovirus exposure and HLA in healthy donors. Background on the study: Later, an analysis reported that the approximately 120 validation repertoires had used the same platform as the approximately 680 first-cohort repertoires. Broader study findings: The authors enumerated 150 to 200 TCR beta chains as linked to cytomegalovirus.

Some clones are missing from TCRdb's copy, which holds only in-frame ones; the method was immunoSEQ multiplex PCR. Among 120,000 to 150,000 clones listed, 84% were seen once. The CDR3 is made up of 14 amino acids. Per the germline V gene, CDR1 is SGHVS and CDR2 is FNYEAQ. Deletions cut 4 bases from V and 9 bases from J, with 16 bases between. As to this clone: The antigen remains undetermined.

This TCR came from a woman aged 25-40 years in good health and CMV-seronegative. This chain joins TRBV7-6 and TRBJ2-1; D is ambiguous. The sequenced sample consisted of PBMCs. The CDR3 is CASSSLTISGEQFF. CDR3 DNA sequence: TGTGCCAGCAGCTCGCTCACCATTTCGGGTGAGCAGTTCTTC.